Listed here are 11 T cell receptor beta chains from one sample, sequenced in a study of blood T cell repertoires in COVID-19. Profiling relied on immunoSEQ multiplex PCR, and the TCRdb table lists in-frame clones only, not all of them. The sample lists around 65,000 clones, just under 80% occurring once. Sequenced: peripheral blood. These receptors were collected from a human donor in a cohort sampled during active COVID-19.

The sample holds one count of this clone. The chain links TRBV6-2 or TRBV6-3 to TRBJ2-2, with 7 bases identical to TRBD2. Germline CDR1 is MNHEY and CDR2 is SVGEGT. The V and J ends lost 1 base and 1 base, in that order; junction bases with no gene match: 12. This CDR3 is built from 19 residues. The CDR3 sequence: CASSYFIPWASGNTGELFF. DNA for the CDR3: TGTGCCAGCAGTTACTTTATTCCGTGGGCTAGCGGGAACACCGGGGAGCTGTTTTTT.

The chain uses TRBV19 and TRBJ2-1; D might be TRBD2 (5 bases). Between the trimmed V and J ends, which lost 4 bases and 5 bases, there was a span of 18 bases. CDR3 size: 16 residues. CDR1 is LNHDA, CDR2 SQIVND, per germline (reference sequence). The CDR3 DNA sequence: TGTGCCAGTAGTACGGGAACTGGGTGGGCAAACAATGAGCAGTTCTTC. This sequence encodes CASSTGTGWANNEQFF.

About this clone: At the DNA level, this CDR3 is encoded by other sequences in the same sample as well. This chain links TRBV5-1 with TRBJ2-7; 9 bases fit TRBD1. Germline V CDR1 and CDR2: SGHRS, YFSETQ. The length of the CDR3 is 15 residues. Trimming removed 0 bases from V and 2 bases from J; junction bases left unmatched: 3. The CDR3 sequence: CASSLGGTGTYEQYF. CDR3 nucleotide sequence: TGCGCCAGCAGCTTGGGCGGGACAGGGACCTACGAGCAGTACTTC.

The chain couples TRBV6-1 to TRBJ1-6; D is ambiguous. The CDR3 runs to 13 residues. The germline V gene encodes CDR1 MNHNS and CDR2 SASEGT. Trimming shortened V by 1 base and J by 10 bases, and 8 bases separated the two germline ends. CDR3 amino acids: CASSEGSWSPLHF. The DNA for the CDR3 is TGTGCCAGCAGTGAAGGGAGCTGGTCACCCCTCCACTTT.

Points on this clone: Other DNA sequences in this sample translate to the same CDR3. The chain recombines TRBV28 with TRBJ1-4, with D tentatively TRBD1 (5 bases). In germline, CDR1 is MDHEN, CDR2 SYDVKM. CDR3 length: 15 residues. Trimming took 3 bases from V and 2 from J, leaving 10 bases between them. CDR3 loop: CASSLGGATNEKLFF. The CDR3 region has the DNA TGTGCCAGCAGTTTGGGAGGGGCCACTAATGAAAAACTGTTTTTT.

The gene calls are TRBV4-2 and TRBJ2-7, with D possibly TRBD1 on 6 matching bases. This CDR3 spans 15 amino acids. The V gene lost 1 base and the J gene lost 2 bases, with 12 bases spanning the gap. CDR1 is LGHNA and CDR2 is YNFKEQ in the germline V gene. The CDR3: CASSQGATGPYEQYF. The CDR3 region has the DNA TGTGCCAGCAGCCAAGGGGCAACAGGGCCCTACGAGCAGTACTTC.

The V call is TRBV12-2, the J call TRBJ2-5; no DNA check was done on the table's D call, TRBD2. TRBV12-2 is a pseudogene segment. The CDR3 is made up of 18 amino acids. DNA of the CDR3: TGTGCAAGTCGCCCGCGGACTAGCGGGGATATGAAAGAAGAGACCCAGTACTTC. Translation: CASRPRTSGDMKEETQYF.

The V gene is TRBV27, the J gene TRBJ2-7, with 8 bases matching TRBD1. Germline V gives CDR1 MNHEY, CDR2 SMNVEV (reference sequence). J gave up 2 bases and V 5 bases, and 5 bases lay outside the gene matches. CDR3 length equals 14 residues. This chain's CDR3 is CASSTGQGPYEQYF. CDR3 DNA: TGTGCCAGCAGTACAGGACAGGGCCCCTACGAGCAGTACTTC.

The chain combines TRBV6-6 with TRBJ2-1; 11 bases match TRBD2. V was clipped by 6 bases and J by 3 bases; unmatched bases: 7. Germline values: CDR1 MNHNY, CDR2 SVGAGI (reference sequence). CDR3 length: 16 residues. The CDR3 nucleotides read TGTGCCAGCAGCTCAGTAGCGGGGGGGAGCTACAATGAGCAGTTCTTC. Translation gives CASSSVAGGSYNEQFF.

This clone has a handful of counts. The chain employs TRBV9 and TRBJ2-3, with D hard to call. V was pared by 2 bases and J by 2 bases, with 18 bases between. Germline CDR1 and CDR2: SGDLS and YYNGEE. The length of the CDR3 is 17 residues. The CDR3 bases are TGTGCCAGCAGCGTTGACCCCCTGACAAAACCCACAGATACGCAGTATTTT. This sequence encodes CASSVDPLTKPTDTQYF.

A single count supports this clone. The chain is built from TRBV5-8 and TRBJ2-2, with D perhaps matching TRBD2 (5 bases). V was trimmed by 9 bases and J by 4 bases, leaving 13 bases between them. CDR3 length equals 13 residues. Germline lookup yields CDR1 SGHTS and CDR2 YDEGEE. CDR3 nucleotide sequence: TGTGCCACCAGTTCTCGGGGCACCGGGGAGCTGTTTTTT. Its protein is CATSSRGTGELFF. Based on the CDR3 plus reference TRBV5-8 and TRBJ2-2, the full variable domain is EAGVTQSPTHLIKTRGQQATLRCSPISGHTSVYWYQQALGLGLQFLLWYDEGEERNRGNFPPRFSGRQFPNYSSELNVNALELEDSALYLCATSSRGTGELFFGEGSRLTVL.